The T cell receptor beta chain described here comes from a study of naive and memory T cell subsets. Whole-study findings and limits: Findings for naive and memory subsets could not be checked against ground truth.

This clonotype came up a few times. Antigen unknown. Two oligonucleotides, mixed equimolar, formed the beta constant-region primer covering TRBC1 and TRBC2. An oligonucleotide with the SP2 primer and a 12-nucleotide UMI was ligated to the cDNA 3' end. Using its own MiXCR run on the UMI-ligation and nested PCR reads, TCRdb lists one record per CDR3 protein. The profile shows about 80,000 distinct CDR3 sequences, around 13% of them singletons. The CDR3 has 13 amino acids. Trimming left V 3 bases short and J 2 bases short, with 8 bases between. The germline V gene encodes CDR1 MNHEY and CDR2 SMNVEV (reference sequence).

The sample was central memory CD4+ T cells from blood. The source is a human donor in good health. The gene calls are TRBV27 and TRBJ2-7; no reliable D call. The CDR3 bases are TGTGCCAGCAGTTTGGGTGGGACCTACGAGCAGTACTTC. Translated: CASSLGGTYEQYF.